The 8 T cell receptor beta chains given below trace back to one sample, sequenced in a study of cytomegalovirus exposure and HLA in healthy donors. The PCR ran on 60 Vbeta and 13 Jbeta primers. Only in-frame clones appear in the TCRdb table, and some are missing; sequencing was by immunoSEQ multiplex PCR. The table shows 150,000 to 200,000 clones, with 80% occurring only once. The sequenced material came from PBMCs. These receptors were taken from a girl aged 5 to 17 in good health and CMV-seropositive.

The gene calls are TRBV5-1 and TRBJ2-7, with 7 bases matching TRBD2. Germline V gives CDR1 SGHRS, CDR2 YFSETQ. The V segment lost 5 bases and the J segment 3 bases; nucleotides outside the gene matches: 11. The CDR3 extends over 15 amino acids. The CDR3 region has the DNA TGCGCCAGCAGTCTGGGAGGGACTGGGTTCTACGAGCAGTACTTC. It codes for CASSLGGTGFYEQYF.

This chain uses TRBV6-6 with TRBJ1-4; D call uncertain. The V end lost 8 bases, the J end lost 5 bases, and 21 bases lay between the germline ends. CDR3 length equals 16 residues. CDR1 is MNHNY and CDR2 is SVGAGI in the germline V gene (reference sequence). CDR3: CASLPGRGSYNEKLFF. DNA of the CDR3: TGTGCCAGCTTACCCGGTCGGGGTTCCTACAATGAAAAACTGTTTTTT.

The chain has TRBV7-9 and TRBJ1-3; 7 nucleotides align to TRBD1. The CDR3 is made up of 15 amino acids. The V gene end was trimmed by 4 bases and the J gene end by 9 bases; junction bases not matched to a gene: 12. Germline V lookup: CDR1 SEHNR, CDR2 FQNEAQ (reference sequence). DNA for the CDR3: TGTGCCAGCAGCTCCAACTTTCAGGGGGATGGCACCATATATTTT. Translation: CASSSNFQGDGTIYF.

This clone was counted only a few times. The chain uses TRBV7-6 and TRBJ1-1; D ambiguous. CDR3 size: 14 residues. From germline, CDR1 is SGHVS and CDR2 FNYEAQ. V was trimmed by 5 bases and J by 8 bases, leaving 18 bases between them. This chain's CDR3 is CASSLESGVREAFF. In DNA, the CDR3 is TGTGCCAGCAGCCTTGAGAGCGGGGTGAGGGAAGCTTTCTTT.

This chain connects TRBV6-5 to TRBJ1-5; D may be TRBD1 (6 bases). Germline V gene lookup returns CDR1 MNHEY and CDR2 SVGAGI. This CDR3 has 13 residues. The V and J ends lost 10 bases and 5 bases respectively, with 15 bases between them. The CDR3 protein is CATRGAGHQPQHF. In nucleotides, the CDR3 is TGTGCCACCCGGGGGGCGGGGCATCAGCCCCAGCATTTT.

The gene calls are TRBV4-1 and TRBJ2-1; possible D gene TRBD2, 5 bases. The CDR3 is 16 amino acids. CDR1 is MGHRA and CDR2 is YSYEKL in the germline V gene. Trimming took off 3 bases at V and 9 bases at J, with 21 bases between the two ends. The CDR3 region is CASSQRIATPRAEQFF. As DNA, the CDR3 is TGCGCCAGCAGCCAGCGAATAGCGACCCCAAGAGCTGAGCAGTTCTTC.

The CDR3 coding sequence is TGCAGCGCTGCCCCGGGACTAGCGGGAAGGGGTGGTGCAGATACGCAGTATTTT. Amino acids: CSAAPGLAGRGGADTQYF. The chain joins TRBV29-1 to TRBJ2-3, with 13 bases identical to TRBD2. Germline CDR1 is SQVTM and CDR2 is ANQGSEA. CDR3 length: 18 residues. V dropped 7 bases and J dropped 4; count of bases not matched to a gene: 17.

This rearrangement joins TRBV19 to TRBJ1-1; weak D call: TRBD1 (6 bases). The germline gives CDR1 LNHDA, CDR2 SQIVND (reference sequence). CDR3 length: 13 residues. V shed 5 bases and J shed 5 bases, with 12 bases lying between them. CDR3 region: CASSVQGGTEAFF. The CDR3 nucleotides are TGTGCCAGTAGTGTACAGGGTGGAACTGAAGCTTTCTTT.